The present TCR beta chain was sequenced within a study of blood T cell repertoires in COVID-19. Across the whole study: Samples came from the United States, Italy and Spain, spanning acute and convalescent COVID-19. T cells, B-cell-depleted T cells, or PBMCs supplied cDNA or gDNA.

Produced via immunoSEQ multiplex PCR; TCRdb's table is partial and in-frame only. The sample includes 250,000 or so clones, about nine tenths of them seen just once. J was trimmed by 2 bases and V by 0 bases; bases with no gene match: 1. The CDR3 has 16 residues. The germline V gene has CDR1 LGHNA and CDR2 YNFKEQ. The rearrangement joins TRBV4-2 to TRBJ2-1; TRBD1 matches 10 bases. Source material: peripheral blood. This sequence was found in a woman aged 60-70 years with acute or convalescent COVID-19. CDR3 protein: CASSQEGQGPYNEQFF. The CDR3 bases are TGTGCCAGCAGCCAAGAGGGACAGGGGCCCTACAATGAGCAGTTCTTC.